The present T cell receptor (beta chain) was sequenced within a study of blood T cell repertoires in COVID-19. Study background: Sample material is recorded as cDNA or gDNA derived from T cells, B-cell-depleted T cells, or PBMCs.

Authors' analysis steps: Reference gene primer amplification in the assay estimated nucleated cell counts. The repertoire was sequenced with immunoSEQ multiplex PCR; TCRdb's copy has only in-frame clones and lacks some. V and J calls and clone size are copied from that table; D and trimming were computed from the DNA. The sample has about 440,000 clones, approximately 90% seen once. Seattle enrolled patients during active infection and tracked them longitudinally. The sequencing input was peripheral blood. The clonotype comes from a woman aged 45 to 65 with COVID-19, enrolled during active disease.

CDR3 sequence (DNA): TGTGCCAGCGGACAGGGGGGTCAGCCCCAGCATTTT. It yields the protein CASGQGGQPQHF. The J gene is TRBJ1-5, the V gene TRBV9; 10 nucleotides line up with TRBD1. This CDR3 contains 12 residues. The V gene end was trimmed by 7 bases and the J gene end by 6 bases; junction bases not matched to a gene: 1. Germline CDR1 SGDLS, CDR2 YYNGEE.